This T cell receptor beta chain was sequenced during a study of T cells in women clearing cervical HPV infection. Across the whole study: Cases: HPV16-related CIN3 or worse on histology, a couple of invasive cancers.

Note on this clone: Read sequence stops 3 residues before the CDR3 end, and the germline J gene provides the missing end.

V trimming: 0 bases; J trimming: 7 bases; junction bases outside the gene matches: 8. The CDR3 has 17 amino acids. Assay: immunoSEQ multiplex PCR; the TCRdb copy retains only in-frame clones and omits some. Its table records roughly 35,000 clones. All donors had a single incident cervical HPV16 infection, not prevalent. Dot-blot hybridization genotyped cervical HPV amplified with MY09/MY11 PCR. What was sequenced was blood buffy coat. This receptor was obtained from a woman aged 18 to 75 with a cervical HPV16 infection that either progressed to CIN3+ or cleared (not recorded which). The rearrangement joins TRBV5-3 to TRBJ1-5, with 12 bases identical to TRBD1. TRBV5-3 is identified as an open reading frame with a role that is uncertain. CDR3 sequence: CARSLVGTGGAWQPQHF. Partial CDR3 DNA: TGTGCCAGAAGCTTGGTCGGGACAGGGGGCGCGTGGCAGCCC.